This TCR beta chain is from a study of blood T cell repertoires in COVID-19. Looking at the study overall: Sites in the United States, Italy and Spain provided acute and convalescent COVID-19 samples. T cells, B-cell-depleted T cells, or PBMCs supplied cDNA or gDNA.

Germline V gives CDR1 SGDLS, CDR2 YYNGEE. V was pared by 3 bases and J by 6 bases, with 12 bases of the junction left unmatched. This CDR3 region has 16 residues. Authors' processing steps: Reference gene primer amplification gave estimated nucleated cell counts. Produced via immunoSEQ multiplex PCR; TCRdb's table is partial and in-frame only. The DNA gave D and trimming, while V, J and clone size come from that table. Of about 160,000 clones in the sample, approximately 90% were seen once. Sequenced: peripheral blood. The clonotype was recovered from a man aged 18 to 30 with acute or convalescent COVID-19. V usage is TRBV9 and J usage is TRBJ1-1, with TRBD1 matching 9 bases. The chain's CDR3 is CASSAKIGQGRAEAFF. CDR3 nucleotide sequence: TGTGCCAGCAGCGCAAAAATCGGACAGGGGAGGGCTGAAGCTTTCTTT. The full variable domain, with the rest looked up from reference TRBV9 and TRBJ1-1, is DSGVTQTPKHLITATGQRVTLRCSPRSGDLSVYWYQQSLDQGLQFLIQYYNGEERAKGNILERFSAQQFPDLHSELNLSSLELGDSALYFCASSAKIGQGRAEAFFGQGTRLTVV.